A selection of T cell receptor beta chains follows, all from one sample in a study of cytomegalovirus exposure and HLA in healthy donors. Repertoires were generated with immunoSEQ multiplex PCR, while TCRdb's copy carries only in-frame clones and drops some. Of roughly 200,000 clones detected, around 80% appear once; the ten largest clones hold about 4.6%. The sequencing sample was made of PBMCs. Every receptor here comes from a woman younger than 45 in good health and CMV-seropositive. Each CDR3 is given with its conserved first and last residue. Fields, in order: clone size, V gene, D gene, J gene, CDR3 protein, CDR3 DNA. The D gene is left open where the match is weak. Clone size is stated in some rows and not others, as once, few, many or a class when expanded.

-	TRBV23-1	-	TRBJ2-7	CASSRERAIDYEQYF	TGCGCCAGCAGTCGGGAGCGGGCCATAGATTACGAGCAGTACTTC
-	TRBV27	-	TRBJ1-2	CASSLSGTSHPYYGYTF	TGTGCCAGCAGTTTAAGTGGGACATCCCACCCGTACTATGGCTACACCTTC
-	TRBV7-7	TRBD1	TRBJ2-1	CASSLGGQVNWNEQFF	TGTGCCAGCAGCTTAGGGGGACAGGTGAATTGGAATGAGCAGTTCTTC
once	TRBV7-9	-	TRBJ1-1	CASSFTWGNTEAFF	TGTGCCAGCAGCTTCACCTGGGGCAACACTGAAGCTTTCTTT
-	TRBV14	-	TRBJ1-1	CASSPSPGGPEAFF	TGTGCCAGCAGCCCCTCACCGGGGGGACCTGAAGCTTTCTTT
once	TRBV20-1	-	TRBJ1-1	CSAIQVGAFF	TGCAGTGCCATTCAGGTTGGAGCTTTCTTT
-	TRBV10-3	-	TRBJ2-7	CAISESGGGGYEQYF	TGTGCCATCAGTGAGTCAGGGGGCGGAGGGTACGAGCAGTACTTC
-	TRBV5-8	TRBD1	TRBJ1-2	CASRKPGQSFGYTF	TGTGCCAGCAGAAAACCGGGACAGAGTTTTGGCTACACCTTC
-	TRBV6-5	TRBD1	TRBJ2-5	CASSSGQALQETQYF	TGTGCCAGCAGTTCCGGACAGGCCCTCCAAGAGACCCAGTACTTC
-	TRBV5-5	TRBD2	TRBJ2-2	CASSFKRGNTGELFF	TGTGCCAGCAGCTTTAAGCGGGGGAACACCGGGGAGCTGTTTTTT
-	TRBV5-1	TRBD2	TRBJ2-5	CASRLRGQETQYF	TGCGCCAGCCGATTGCGGGGGCAAGAGACCCAGTACTTC
-	TRBV25-1	-	TRBJ1-1	CASSEHGGAGTEAFF	TGTGCCAGCAGTGAACATGGTGGGGCGGGGACTGAAGCTTTCTTT
-	TRBV5-1	TRBD2	TRBJ2-1	CASSDVRSGSGEQFF	TGCGCCAGCAGTGACGTACGGAGCGGGAGCGGTGAGCAGTTCTTC
-	TRBV10-3	TRBD1	TRBJ1-2	CAITGTGENNYGYTF	TGTGCCATCACCGGGACAGGGGAAAATAACTATGGCTACACCTTC
-	TRBV28	TRBD1	TRBJ2-1	CASSLRTGMIDEQFF	TGTGCCAGCAGTTTACGGACAGGTATGATCGATGAGCAGTTCTTC
-	TRBV10-3	-	TRBJ2-7	CAISDKNRPYEQYF	TGTGCCATCAGCGACAAAAATAGGCCCTACGAGCAGTACTTC
-	TRBV5-4	-	TRBJ2-5	CASSLTQETQYF	TGTGCCAGCAGCCTAACCCAAGAGACCCAGTACTTC
-	TRBV5-4	-	TRBJ2-5	CASSLSGQETQYF	TGTGCCAGCAGTCTTAGCGGTCAAGAGACCCAGTACTTC
-	TRBV30	-	TRBJ1-5	CAWNPSGRPSYNQPQHF	TGTGCCTGGAACCCCTCGGGGAGGCCTTCTTACAATCAGCCCCAGCATTTT
-	TRBV5-1	TRBD1	TRBJ1-6	CASSAGRGTNSPLHF	TGCGCCAGCAGCGCGGGCAGGGGGACCAATTCACCCCTCCACTTT
-	TRBV7-6	TRBD1	TRBJ2-7	CASSPGQYEQYF	TGTGCCAGCAGCCCGGGACAGTACGAGCAGTACTTC
-	TRBV4-3	TRBD1	TRBJ2-1	CASSQGGCGDRGSCSYNEQFF	TGCGCCAGCAGCCAAGGTGGTTGCGGGGACAGGGGGTCATGCTCCTACAATGAGCAGTTCTTC
-	TRBV2	-	TRBJ2-1	CASSDGGGGNEQFF	TGTGCCAGCAGTGACGGGGGTGGGGGCAATGAGCAGTTCTTC
-	TRBV2	TRBD1	TRBJ1-2	CASRDVTGINYGYTF	TGTGCCAGCAGGGACGTGACAGGGATCAACTATGGCTACACCTTC
-	TRBV29-1	-	TRBJ1-2	CTSNGGGDGYTF	TGCACCTCGAACGGCGGGGGCGATGGCTACACCTTC
-	TRBV9	-	TRBJ2-3	CASSPMDTRTDTQYF	TGTGCCAGCAGCCCGATGGACACTCGCACAGATACGCAGTATTTT
-	TRBV19	TRBD2	TRBJ2-1	CASSGRGVQGNEQFF	TGTGCCAGTAGTGGCCGGGGGGTCCAAGGAAATGAGCAGTTCTTC
-	TRBV7-8	-	TRBJ2-3	CASSPRPVPRADTQYF	TGTGCCAGCAGCCCGCGCCCGGTCCCGAGGGCAGATACGCAGTATTTT
-	TRBV14	TRBD1	TRBJ1-3	CATRPAGGDTIYF	TGTGCCACCAGACCCGCAGGGGGAGACACCATATATTTT
-	TRBV6-4	TRBD1	TRBJ2-1	CASSDGTGGNEQFF	TGTGCCAGCAGTGACGGGACAGGGGGCAATGAGCAGTTCTTC
-	TRBV19	TRBD1	TRBJ1-1	CASSARGYTEAFF	TGTGCCAGTAGCGCCAGGGGGTACACTGAAGCTTTCTTT
-	TRBV7-6	-	TRBJ1-6	CASSPTRSSYNSPLHF	TGTGCCAGCAGTCCAACACGGAGCTCCTATAATTCACCCCTCCACTTT
-	TRBV5-5	TRBD1	TRBJ2-2	CASSWSRGRSTGELFF	TGTGCCAGCAGCTGGTCTAGGGGGCGCAGCACCGGGGAGCTGTTTTTT
few	TRBV4-1	TRBD1	TRBJ2-7	CATGRTGETREQYF	TGCGCCACCGGACGGACAGGGGAAACTCGCGAGCAGTACTTC
-	TRBV7-9	TRBD2	TRBJ2-1	CASGRGGWDEQFF	TGTGCCAGCGGACGGGGGGGCTGGGATGAGCAGTTCTTC
-	TRBV4-1	-	TRBJ2-7	CASSQDRKRALEQYF	TGCGCCAGCAGCCAAGATCGTAAGCGGGCACTGGAGCAGTACTTC
-	TRBV2	-	TRBJ1-2	CASSRAVGQALEGYTF	TGTGCCAGCAGCAGAGCGGTTGGGCAGGCCCTCGAGGGCTACACCTTC
once	TRBV29-1	-	TRBJ1-2	CSVSSGTIYGYTF	TGCAGCGTTTCGTCCGGGACTATATATGGCTACACCTTC
-	TRBV6-5	TRBD2	TRBJ2-5	CASTRSGGQETQYF	TGTGCCAGCACCAGATCGGGGGGACAAGAGACCCAGTACTTC
-	TRBV6-1	TRBD1	TRBJ2-5	CASSEGTGGGQETQYF	TGTGCCAGCAGTGAAGGGACAGGGGGTGGCCAAGAGACCCAGTACTTC
-	TRBV6-5	-	TRBJ1-6	CASSNDFRGTSPLHF	-
-	TRBV5-1	TRBD2	TRBJ2-2	CATRLAGGAGELFF	TGCGCCACCCGCCTAGCGGGAGGGGCCGGGGAGCTGTTTTTT
few	TRBV21-1	-	TRBJ1-5	CASSPWTGRGQPQHF	TGTGCCAGCAGCCCCTGGACAGGGAGGGGGCAGCCCCAGCATTTT
few	TRBV9	-	TRBJ1-2	CASSVAPFGGRGDGYTF	TGTGCCAGCAGCGTAGCCCCTTTCGGGGGGCGGGGGGATGGCTACACCTTC
-	TRBV7-6	-	TRBJ2-1	CASSPGDYEQFF	TGTGCCAGCAGCCCAGGGGATTACGAGCAGTTCTTC
few	TRBV5-1	-	TRBJ2-4	CASSFGRDWGNIQYF	TGCGCCAGCAGCTTCGGCCGGGACTGGGGAAACATTCAGTACTTC
-	TRBV7-6	-	TRBJ1-4	CASSLVGVDSNEKLFF	TGTGCCAGCAGCTTAGTTGGTGTGGACTCTAATGAAAAACTGTTTTTT
-	TRBV30	-	TRBJ2-3	CAWSLGGYTDTQYF	TGTGCCTGGAGCCTGGGCGGGTACACAGATACGCAGTATTTT
few	TRBV25-1	-	TRBJ1-2	CASKRDTDYYGYTF	TGTGCCAGCAAACGGGATACGGACTACTATGGCTACACCTTC
-	TRBV5-1	TRBD2	TRBJ2-7	CASSGGEGRYEQYF	TGCGCCAGCAGCGGTGGGGAGGGCCGCTACGAGCAGTACTTC
-	TRBV19	TRBD1	TRBJ1-1	CASSLGQGQAFF	TGTGCCAGTAGTCTAGGACAGGGACAAGCTTTCTTT
-	TRBV9	TRBD1	TRBJ2-2	CASSGAGRGPGELFF	TGTGCCAGCAGCGGCGCTGGCAGGGGGCCCGGGGAGCTGTTTTTT
-	TRBV28	TRBD1	TRBJ2-1	CASSLVGTGGEYNEQFF	TGTGCCAGCAGTTTAGTGGGGACAGGGGGAGAATACAATGAGCAGTTCTTC
-	TRBV15	TRBD1	TRBJ1-2	CATSINRQGYGYTF	TGTGCCACCAGCATAAACCGACAGGGCTATGGCTACACCTTC
few	TRBV6-1	TRBD1	TRBJ2-6	CASSETTGGYGANVLTF	TGTGCCAGCAGTGAAACAACAGGGGGTTATGGGGCCAACGTCCTGACTTTC
-	TRBV7-2	-	TRBJ2-3	CASRYRTDTDTQYF	TGTGCCAGCAGATATAGGACAGACACAGATACGCAGTATTTT
-	TRBV29-1	-	TRBJ1-1	CSARTENTEAFF	TGCAGCGCAAGGACAGAGAACACTGAAGCTTTCTTT
once	TRBV6-1	-	TRBJ2-3	CASSERPGSTDTQYF	TGTGCCAGCAGTGAACGGCCAGGGAGCACAGATACGCAGTATTTT
-	TRBV4-1	-	TRBJ1-2	CASSQESRGFSNYGYTF	TGCGCCAGCAGCCAAGAGTCGAGAGGGTTCTCTAACTATGGCTACACCTTC